The 32 T cell receptor beta chains given below trace back to one sample, sequenced in a study of blood T cell repertoires in COVID-19. Some clones are missing from TCRdb's copy, which holds only in-frame ones; the method was immunoSEQ multiplex PCR. The profile shows 300,000 or so clones, 80% to 90% of them singletons. The material sequenced was PBMCs or T cells enriched from blood (not recorded which). All receptors derive from a woman in her forties with acute COVID-19.

Here the CDR3 DNA reads TGTGCCAGCAGTTACTCAAAGCGAATGAACACTGAAGCTTTCTTT. This encodes CASSYSKRMNTEAFF. This rearrangement joins TRBV6-5 to TRBJ1-1, with D unclear. V was trimmed by 0 bases and J by 0 bases, leaving 8 bases between them. CDR3 size: 15 residues. The germline gives CDR1 MNHEY, CDR2 SVGAGI.

This chain links TRBV28 with TRBJ2-7; TRBD1 agrees at 12 bases. The CDR3 contains 15 residues. The trim removed 9 bases at V and 6 bases at J, leaving 12 bases unmatched. Germline CDR1 MDHEN, CDR2 SYDVKM. The DNA for the CDR3 is TGTGCCAGTACAGACGGGACAGGGGGCATCAGCGAGCAGTACTTC. The encoded protein is CASTDGTGGISEQYF.

The chain links TRBV6-5 to TRBJ1-2; 7 nucleotides align to TRBD1. This CDR3 comprises 16 residues. Germline lookup yields CDR1 MNHEY and CDR2 SVGAGI. Trimming at V came to 2 bases and at J to 1 base, leaving 7 bases not matched to a gene. The CDR3 sequence is CASSYATGIGNYGYTF. The CDR3, as DNA: TGTGCCAGCAGTTACGCGACAGGGATTGGTAACTATGGCTACACCTTC.

The chain has TRBV3-1 (or the pseudogene TRBV3-2) and TRBJ2-3; TRBD2 matches at 7 bases. The CDR3 runs to 18 residues. Germline V gene sequence: CDR1 LGHDT, CDR2 YNNKEL (reference sequence). J gave up 2 bases and V 0 bases, and 11 bases lay outside the gene matches. This chain's CDR3 is CASSQEVWGGEITDTQYF. CDR3 bases: TGTGCCAGCAGCCAAGAAGTTTGGGGGGGGGAAATCACAGATACGCAGTATTTT.

The chain couples TRBV19 to TRBJ1-6; D remains unclear. Germline CDR1 is LNHDA and CDR2 is SQIVND (reference sequence). The V and J ends lost 0 bases and 5 bases respectively, with 11 bases between them. The CDR3 has 16 residues. In DNA, the CDR3 is TGTGCCAGTAGTATAGAGGCCGGGTTCGATAATTCACCCCTCCACTTT. This sequence encodes CASSIEAGFDNSPLHF.

The chain carries TRBV7-9 and TRBJ2-6; TRBD2 matches at 7 bases. The CDR3 covers 15 residues. In germline, CDR1 is SEHNR, CDR2 FQNEAQ (reference sequence). V shed 2 bases, J shed 6 bases, and the junction held 4 bases outside the gene matches. The CDR3 reads CASSLSGALANVLTF. The CDR3 DNA sequence: TGTGCCAGCAGCTTAAGCGGGGCCCTGGCCAACGTCCTGACTTTC.

This chain links TRBV6-5 with TRBJ1-2; perhaps TRBD1 as D (6 bases). V lost 6 bases and J lost 7, with 21 bases in between. The germline V gene has CDR1 MNHEY and CDR2 SVGAGI. CDR3 length: 15 amino acids. This CDR3 reads CASRGPVQGIRGYTF. CDR3 DNA sequence: TGTGCCAGCAGGGGCCCGGTGCAGGGGATACGTGGCTACACCTTC.

The rearrangement joins TRBV18 to TRBJ2-3, with 9 bases lining up with TRBD1. CDR3 length: 15 amino acids. The ends lost 6 bases at V and 3 bases at J; junction bases unmatched: 7. Per the germline V gene, CDR1 is KGHSH and CDR2 is LQKENI. As DNA, the CDR3 is TGTGCCAGCTCCCAGGGACAGGGTTGGACAGATACGCAGTATTTT. It codes for CASSQGQGWTDTQYF. Drawing the rest from reference TRBV18 and TRBJ2-3, the complete variable domain is NAGVMQNPRHLVRRRGQEARLRCSPMKGHSHVYWYRQLPEEGLKFMVYLQKENIIDESGMPKERFSAEFPKEGPSILRIQQVVRGDSAAYFCASSQGQGWTDTQYFGPGTRLTVL.

The chain has TRBV6-4 and TRBJ1-2; TRBD1 matches 10 bases. The CDR3 extends over 19 amino acids. Germline V CDR1 and CDR2: MRHNA, SNTAGT. The J segment lost 3 bases and the V segment lost 3 bases, leaving 16 bases of the junction unmatched. CDR3 DNA sequence: TGTGCCAGCAGTGATTATCCTTTACCGCCGGGACAGGGGCACTATGGCTACACCTTC. Amino acids: CASSDYPLPPGQGHYGYTF.

The rearrangement links TRBV5-1 to TRBJ2-1; 12 nucleotides match TRBD2. Germline CDR1 and CDR2: SGHRS and YFSETQ. The CDR3 is 15 amino acids. The J segment lost 7 bases and the V segment lost 4 bases, leaving 6 bases of the junction unmatched. CDR3 coding DNA: TGCGCCAGCAGCCCAAGGACTAGCGGGAAAAATGAGCAGTTCTTC. It encodes CASSPRTSGKNEQFF.

Regarding this clone: This CDR3 is also generated by other DNA sequences in the sample. Here the CDR3 reads CSVRTLYTGELFF. CDR3 in DNA: TGCAGCGTTAGGACTCTTTACACCGGGGAGCTGTTTTTT. The V gene is TRBV29-1, the J gene TRBJ2-2; tentatively, D is TRBD2 (5 bases). The CDR3 runs 13 residues. Between the trimmed V and J ends, which lost 5 bases and 3 bases, there was a span of 10 bases. CDR1 is SQVTM and CDR2 is ANQGSEA in the germline V gene.

CDR3 in amino acids: CASSDKRESSYNQPQHF. The CDR3 nucleotides read TGTGCCAGCAGTGATAAGCGTGAGTCATCATACAATCAGCCCCAGCATTTT. The chain employs TRBV6-1 and TRBJ1-5; D remains ambiguous. This CDR3 has 17 residues. Germline lookup yields CDR1 MNHNS and CDR2 SASEGT. Trimming cost V 3 bases and J 3 bases, with 18 bases left between them.

The rearrangement joins TRBV5-5 to TRBJ1-2; TRBD1 agrees at 7 bases. Trimming took 0 bases from V and 6 from J; bases not matched to a gene: 11. There are 16 residues in the CDR3. From germline, CDR1 is SGHKS and CDR2 YYEKEE (reference sequence). CDR3 nucleotide sequence: TGTGCCAGCAGCTTGGAGGGGGCTGGGTATTCGGATGGCTACACCTTC. This sequence encodes CASSLEGAGYSDGYTF. The complete variable domain, with remaining parts taken from reference TRBV5-5 and TRBJ1-2, reads DAGVTQSPTHLIKTRGQQVTLRCSPISGHKSVSWYQQVLGQGPQFIFQYYEKEERGRGNFPDRFSARQFPNYSSELNVNALLLGDSALYLCASSLEGAGYSDGYTFGSGTRLTVV.

This clone showed up just a few times. CDR3 DNA sequence: TGTGCCAGCAGCTTGGTATTGGGCGGGGGGAACTACGAGCAGTACTTC. This encodes CASSLVLGGGNYEQYF. The rearrangement links TRBV5-4 to TRBJ2-7; 8 nucleotides align to TRBD2. The CDR3 contains 16 residues. Trimming cost V 0 bases and J 3 bases; bases outside gene matches: 8. Per germline, CDR1 SGHNT and CDR2 YYREEE (reference sequence).

A single count supports this clone. The chain has TRBV27 and TRBJ1-4; 7 positions agree with TRBD1. This CDR3 is 13 amino acids long. The junction had 4 bases not matched to a gene; V was cut back by 4 bases and J by 8 bases. Germline V CDR1 and CDR2: MNHEY, SMNVEV (reference sequence). In DNA form, the CDR3 reads TGTGCCAGCAGTTCCGGGGACAGAGAAAAACTGTTTTTT. Translating it yields CASSSGDREKLFF.

This clone was found a few times. The chain is built from TRBV9 and TRBJ2-3; 8 bases are shared with TRBD2. V lost 0 bases, J lost 8 bases, and 11 bases stayed unmatched. Germline assignment: CDR1 SGDLS and CDR2 YYNGEE. The CDR3 consists of 16 residues. As DNA, the CDR3 is TGTGCCAGCAGCGTAGCTACCGGAGCGGGGGTCCGTACGCAGTATTTT. This encodes CASSVATGAGVRTQYF.

The rearrangement joins TRBV19 to TRBJ1-1, with 8 bases matching TRBD1. The V and J ends lost 3 bases and 1 base, in that order; junction bases with no gene match: 4. The CDR3 sequence is 15 residues long. CDR1 and CDR2 from the germline V gene are LNHDA and SQIVND (reference sequence). DNA for the CDR3: TGTGCCAGTAGTATCTTGGACAGGGCGAACACTGAAGCTTTCTTT. Translating gives CASSILDRANTEAFF.

The chain is built from TRBV3-1 (or the pseudogene TRBV3-2) and TRBJ1-3; 8 positions match TRBD1. Germline CDR1 is LGHDT and CDR2 is YNNKEL (reference sequence). The CDR3 spans 15 residues. After removal of 6 bases from V and 0 bases from J, the junction contained 4 bases not matched to a gene. The CDR3 coding sequence is TGTGCCAGCAGTCCCACAGGGGGCTCTGGAAACACCATATATTTT. Protein product: CASSPTGGSGNTIYF.

CDR3 nucleotides: TGTGCCAGCAGCCAAGACCTAGGGAGCGGCACAGATACGCAGTATTTT. This codes for CASSQDLGSGTDTQYF. The chain employs TRBV4-2 and TRBJ2-3; D may be TRBD2 (5 bases). The germline V gene has CDR1 LGHNA and CDR2 YNFKEQ. The CDR3 covers 16 residues. V was cut by 0 bases and J by 1 base, with 11 bases left in between.

This chain uses TRBV5-6 with TRBJ1-2; 7 nucleotides align to TRBD1. Germline CDR1 and CDR2: SGHDT and YYEEEE. The ends lost 4 bases at V and 1 base at J; junction bases unmatched: 4. The CDR3 runs 14 residues. Here the CDR3 reads CASSMGQYNYGYTF. Written as DNA, the CDR3 is TGTGCCAGCAGCATGGGACAGTATAACTATGGCTACACCTTC.

The chain combines TRBV7-2 with TRBJ2-7, with D uncertain. Trimming left V 5 bases short and J 2 bases short, with 13 bases between. The CDR3 sequence is 14 residues long. Germline loops: CDR1 SGHTA, CDR2 FQGNSA. The CDR3 DNA is TGTGCCAGCAGCCCCGTCGCGCTACCCTACGAGCAGTACTTC. It encodes CASSPVALPYEQYF.

The CDR3 here is CASSPIRTASNEKLFF. CDR3 nucleotides: TGTGCCAGCTCACCAATTAGGACAGCTTCTAATGAAAAACTGTTTTTT. V gene TRBV18 combines with J gene TRBJ1-4; tentative D call: TRBD1 (6 bases). V was shortened by 2 bases and J by 3 bases, with 13 bases between the two germline ends. The CDR3 consists of 16 residues. Germline-derived CDR1 and CDR2 are KGHSH and LQKENI.

V and J are TRBV18 and TRBJ2-5; the match to TRBD2 covers 10 bases. This CDR3 has 16 amino acids. The ends lost 6 bases at V and 5 bases at J; junction bases unmatched: 12. Germline CDR1 and CDR2: KGHSH and LQKENI. The CDR3 nucleotides read TGTGCCAGCTCCCCAGCTAGCGGGAGTATGGGTGAGACCCAGTACTTC. This codes for CASSPASGSMGETQYF.

V is TRBV6-5 and J is TRBJ1-4; D is undetermined. Germline V gene lookup returns CDR1 MNHEY and CDR2 SVGAGI. The length of the CDR3 is 14 residues. V was pared by 0 bases and J by 8 bases, with 10 bases between. In nucleotides, the CDR3 is TGTGCCAGCAGTTACTCGGTACAGTTAGAAAAACTGTTTTTT. It encodes CASSYSVQLEKLFF.

The rearrangement uses TRBV28 and TRBJ1-1; D unresolved. CDR1 and CDR2 (germline): MDHEN, SYDVKM. Trimming pared 5 bases from V and 1 base from J, leaving 20 bases between. CDR3 length: 17 residues. The CDR3 coding sequence is TGTGCCAGCAGTCTCCCTACAGATGATTATTGGAACACTGAAGCTTTCTTT. It is translated as CASSLPTDDYWNTEAFF. The entire variable domain, with the rest obtained from reference TRBV28 and TRBJ1-1, is as follows: DVKVTQSSRYLVKRTGEKVFLECVQDMDHENMFWYRQDPGLGLRLIYFSYDVKMKEKGDIPEGYSVSREKKERFSLILESASTNQTSMYLCASSLPTDDYWNTEAFFGQGTRLTVV.

The chain uses TRBV19 and TRBJ2-3; D perhaps matches TRBD2 (6 bases). Germline V gene sequence: CDR1 LNHDA, CDR2 SQIVND (reference sequence). V lost 7 bases to trimming and J lost 2 bases, with 13 bases between them. This CDR3 is 14 amino acids long. The CDR3 DNA reads TGTGCCAGTAAAATGGAGGGCAACACAGATACGCAGTATTTT. Protein product: CASKMEGNTDTQYF.

This chain links TRBV9 with TRBJ1-4; 7 nucleotides line up with TRBD1. V was clipped by 4 bases and J by 3 bases; unmatched bases: 15. CDR3 length equals 18 residues. The germline CDR1 and CDR2 sequences are SGDLS and YYNGEE. Here the CDR3 DNA reads TGTGCCAGCAGCCCTTCAAGGGACAGCGGTTCTTCTAATGAAAAACTGTTTTTT. Its translation is CASSPSRDSGSSNEKLFF.

This chain joins TRBV19 and TRBJ1-5; TRBD1 is a possible D gene (5 bases). The V and J ends lost 8 bases and 3 bases respectively, with 14 bases between them. The germline V gene has CDR1 LNHDA and CDR2 SQIVND (reference sequence). CDR3 length: 14 amino acids. The CDR3, as DNA: TGTGCCAGTGGCGAGACAGTACTCAATCAGCCCCAGCATTTT. The encoded protein is CASGETVLNQPQHF.

In regard to this clone: Mismatch with germline at one junction end may stem from a read error. The V and J genes are TRBV3-1 (or the pseudogene TRBV3-2) and TRBJ2-3, with a weak D call TRBD2 (7 bases). CDR1 and CDR2 (germline): LGHDT, YNNKEL (reference sequence). CDR3 length: 15 amino acids. The CDR3 DNA reads as TGCACGGTTGGCGCGGGGGCTAAGAGCACAGATACGCAGTATTTT. Translating gives CTVGAGAKSTDTQYF.

The rearrangement joins TRBV20-1 to TRBJ1-6; TRBD1 agrees at 8 bases. Trimming took 3 bases from V and 9 from J; bases not matched to a gene: 7. The CDR3 runs 14 residues. Germline assignment: CDR1 DFQATT and CDR2 SNEGSKA (reference sequence). The CDR3 DNA follows: TGCAGTGCTAGTGCTAGACAGGGGAGTTCACCCCTCCACTTT. Its protein product is CSASARQGSSPLHF.

The chain combines TRBV28 with TRBJ1-3; D not resolved. Deletions cut 6 bases from V and 4 bases from J, with 10 bases between. CDR1 and CDR2 from the germline V gene are MDHEN and SYDVKM. The CDR3 contains 13 residues. This CDR3 is CASRPPGGNTIYF. Here the CDR3 DNA reads TGTGCCAGCAGACCCCCCGGGGGAAACACCATATATTTT.

This clone was seen only once. The J gene is TRBJ1-1, the V gene TRBV20-1; D call uncertain. Trimming cost V 7 bases and J 4 bases, with 10 bases left between them. CDR3 length: 11 residues. Germline V lookup: CDR1 DFQATT, CDR2 SNEGSKA (reference sequence). The CDR3 DNA reads as TGCAGTGTCCATTCCGGCACTGAAGCTTTCTTT. Protein product: CSVHSGTEAFF.